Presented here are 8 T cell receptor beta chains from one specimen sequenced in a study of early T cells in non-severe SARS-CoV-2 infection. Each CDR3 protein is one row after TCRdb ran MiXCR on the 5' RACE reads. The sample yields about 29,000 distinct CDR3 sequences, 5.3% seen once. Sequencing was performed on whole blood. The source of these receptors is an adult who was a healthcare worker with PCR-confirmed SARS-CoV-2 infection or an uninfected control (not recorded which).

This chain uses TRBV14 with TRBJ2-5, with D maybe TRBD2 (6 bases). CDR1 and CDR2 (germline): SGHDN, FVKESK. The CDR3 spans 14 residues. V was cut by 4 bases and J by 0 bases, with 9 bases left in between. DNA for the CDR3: TGTGCCAGCAGCCCGGACTACAACCAAGAGACCCAGTACTTC. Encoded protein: CASSPDYNQETQYF.

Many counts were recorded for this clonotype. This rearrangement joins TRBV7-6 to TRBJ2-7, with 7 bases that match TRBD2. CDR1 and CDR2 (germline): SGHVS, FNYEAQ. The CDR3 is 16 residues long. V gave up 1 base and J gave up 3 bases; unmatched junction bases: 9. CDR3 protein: CASSLGVGGRIYEQYF. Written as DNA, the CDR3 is TGTGCCAGCAGCTTAGGGGTAGGCGGGAGAATCTACGAGCAGTACTTC.

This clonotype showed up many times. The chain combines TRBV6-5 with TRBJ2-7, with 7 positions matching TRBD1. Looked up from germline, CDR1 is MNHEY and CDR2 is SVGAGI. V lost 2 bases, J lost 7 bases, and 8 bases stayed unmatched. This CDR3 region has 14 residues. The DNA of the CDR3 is TGTGCCAGCAGTTACCTGACAGGGACGGAGGAGCAGTACTTC. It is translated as CASSYLTGTEEQYF.

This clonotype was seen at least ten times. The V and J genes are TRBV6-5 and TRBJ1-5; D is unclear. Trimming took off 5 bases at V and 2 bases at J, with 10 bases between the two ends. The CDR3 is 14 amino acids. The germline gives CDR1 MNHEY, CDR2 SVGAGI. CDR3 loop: CASSRTMGNQPQHF. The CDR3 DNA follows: TGTGCCAGCAGTCGAACAATGGGCAATCAGCCCCAGCATTTT.

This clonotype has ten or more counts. As DNA, the CDR3 is TGTGCCAGCAGCTTGGAGGTGAACACTGAAGCTTTCTTT. It codes for CASSLEVNTEAFF. The gene calls are TRBV5-5 and TRBJ1-1; no reliable D call. Trimming pared 0 bases from V and 0 bases from J, leaving 3 bases between. This CDR3 spans 13 amino acids. Germline values: CDR1 SGHKS, CDR2 YYEKEE (reference sequence).

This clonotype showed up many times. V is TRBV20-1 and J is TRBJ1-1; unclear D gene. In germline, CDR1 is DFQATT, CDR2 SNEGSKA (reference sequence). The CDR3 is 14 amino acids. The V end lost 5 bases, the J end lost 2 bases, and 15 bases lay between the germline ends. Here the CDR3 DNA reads TGCAGTGCTCAAGCAAGGGAGTCTAACACTGAAGCTTTCTTT. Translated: CSAQARESNTEAFF.

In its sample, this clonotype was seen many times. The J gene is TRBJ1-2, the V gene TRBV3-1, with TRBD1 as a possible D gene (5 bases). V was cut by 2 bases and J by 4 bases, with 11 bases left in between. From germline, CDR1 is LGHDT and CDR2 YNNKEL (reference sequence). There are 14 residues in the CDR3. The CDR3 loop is CASSQRTGAYGYTF. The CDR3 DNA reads TGTGCCAGCAGCCAACGTACCGGGGCCTATGGCTACACCTTC. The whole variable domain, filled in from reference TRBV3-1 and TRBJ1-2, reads DTAVSQTPKYLVTQMGNDKSIKCEQNLGHDTMYWYKQDSKKFLKIMFSYNNKELIINETVPNRFSPKSPDKAHLNLHINSLELGDSAVYFCASSQRTGAYGYTFGSGTRLTVV.

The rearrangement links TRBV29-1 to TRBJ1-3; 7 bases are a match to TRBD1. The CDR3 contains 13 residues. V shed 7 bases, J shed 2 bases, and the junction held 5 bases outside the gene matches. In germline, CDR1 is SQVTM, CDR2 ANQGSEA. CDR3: CSAETGTGNTIYF. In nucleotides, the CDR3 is TGCAGCGCCGAGACAGGGACTGGAAACACCATATATTTT.